This TCR beta chain was captured in a study of Graves' ophthalmopathy and Graves' hyperthyroidism (dated by TCRdb to 2016 to 2019). Regarding the study in general: Peripheral blood was collected at initial diagnosis, before any treatment. The study used signatures of the TCR beta repertoire to tell Graves' ophthalmopathy apart from Graves' hyperthyroidism and to predict which patients would progress to ophthalmopathy. In total, over 130 blood samples were TCR-sequenced: fewer than 50 ophthalmopathy, 80 or so hyperthyroidism and around 17 hyperthyroidism-to-ophthalmopathy patients. To explore V-J signatures distinguishing ophthalmopathy from hyperthyroidism, a discovery set of more than 95 patients (around 42 ophthalmopathy, 57 stable hyperthyroidism) was enrolled. An independent validation cohort comprised 18 hyperthyroidism patients and roughly 15 patients who later progressed from hyperthyroidism to ophthalmopathy. In over 5 hyperthyroidism patients, the T-cell repertoire of thyroid tissue was compared with the T-cell repertoire of blood. Following sampling, methimazole starting at 30 mg daily was administered to hyperthyroidism patients, and high-dose intravenous methylprednisolone was administered to ophthalmopathy patients.

This clonotype was counted at least ten times. No cognate antigen has been identified for it. No base qualities exist here, and no much larger clone lies one base off it. TCR beta CDR3 regions were amplified from RNA transcripts for repertoire sequencing. The first round of RT-PCR was done with HTBI primers and the Qiagen OneStep RT-PCR kit, and was followed by a second round of multiplex PCR, then size selection and purification. The libraries underwent paired-end sequencing with 100 bp reads on an Illumina HiSeq2000. The source study handled its data this way. SOAPnuke was used to process the reads, throwing out any read that had adapters, had uncalled bases, had a mean Phred below 15, or lacked an exact constant-primer or identifier match. COPE v1.2.5 was used to merge the high-quality paired reads. Each unique nucleotide sequence was defined as a clonotype, and clonotypes were aligned to IMGT TRB V, D and J references with MiTCR v1.1. The analysis was limited to V-J combinations with a frequency above 0.0001, which together covered more than 98% of repertoires. For each V-J combination, a TCR clonal expansion and chaos score was defined as F50 clonal expansion divided by the chaos observed in the TCRdist matrix. Welch's t-statistics and random forest were used to reduce features to about a dozen V-J combinations, which were fed into a naive Bayes classifier. The similarity between thyroid and blood repertoires was quantified using the Morisita-Horn index. TCRdb took the public reads, trimmed them with fastp at Q25, ran MiXCR for clone calling and kept in-frame beta chains. Each CDR3 protein gets just one entry, which takes the most common genes and DNA from the rows behind it. In this record, the V and J calls reflect TCRdb's handling and not the investigators' own analysis. The sample profile shows under 350,000 distinct CDR3 sequences; roughly 15% of them were found once. The ten largest clones add up to approximately 13% of the sample.

Overall study outcomes, separate from this receptor: In cross-validation, the 13-signature model distinguished ophthalmopathy from stable hyperthyroidism with less than 90% sensitivity and roughly 81% specificity, while in the test set the corresponding values were approximately 80% and 75%. Most of the expanded thyroid clonotypes with a frequency above 0.001 were also detected in blood, and it was suggested that the thyroid immune response may be reflected by blood repertoires. No statistical method was used to predetermine the sample size, and group allocation was not hidden from the investigators. In validation, the model predicted ophthalmopathy progression with less than 71% sensitivity and roughly 72% specificity; 12 predicted patients were CT-confirmed with GO in a median of 6.5 months.

The ophthalmopathy patients had moderately to severely active disease, with a Clinical Activity Score of 3 or higher, a NOSPECS grade of 4 or higher, and a disease duration of less than 3 months. Anyone with other autoimmune diseases, uncontrolled infections, pregnancy or lactation was excluded from the study. Diagnosis was based on clinical symptoms, serum thyroxine, TRAb, thyroid ultrasound and orbital computed tomography. Using Ficoll-Paque density gradient centrifugation, PBMCs were isolated from 8.5 to 10 ml of fresh peripheral blood. Total RNA was extracted with Trizol reagent and quality-checked on an Agilent 2100 Bioanalyzer. The clonotype originates from an adult man with Graves' ophthalmopathy. Sequencing input: peripheral blood.

The nucleotide sequence reads as follows: TGTGCCAGCAGCGAACAGGCGGGGCAGTCCTACGAGCAGTACTTC. Translated, this is CASSEQAGQSYEQYF. The chain is encoded by TRBV27 joined to TRBJ2-7; a tentative D call is TRBD2 (6 bases match). The germline V gene (reference sequence) gives CDR1 as MNHEY and CDR2 as SMNVEV. Trimming removed 6 bases from V and 1 base from J, leaving 16 bases between the germline ends. The CDR3 goes from the cysteine to the phenylalanine over 15 residues. Only CDR3 DNA is held: 45 bases, read in frame from base 1.